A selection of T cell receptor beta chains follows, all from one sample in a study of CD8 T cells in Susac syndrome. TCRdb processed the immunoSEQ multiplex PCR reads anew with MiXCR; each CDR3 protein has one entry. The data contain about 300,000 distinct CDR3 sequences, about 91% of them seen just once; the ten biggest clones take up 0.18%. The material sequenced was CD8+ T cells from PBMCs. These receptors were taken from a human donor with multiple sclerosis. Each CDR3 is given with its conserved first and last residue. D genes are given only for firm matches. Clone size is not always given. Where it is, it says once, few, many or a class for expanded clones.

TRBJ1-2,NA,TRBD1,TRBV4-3,CASSQDAGQPYNYGYTF,TGCGCCAGCAGCCAAGACGCGGGACAGCCCTATAACTATGGCTACACCTTC
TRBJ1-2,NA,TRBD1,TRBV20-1,CSARDREIYGYTF,TGCAGTGCTAGGGACAGGGAGATCTATGGCTACACCTTC
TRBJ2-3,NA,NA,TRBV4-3,CASSQDQRVTDTQYF,TGCGCCAGCAGCCAAGATCAGAGGGTCACAGATACGCAGTATTTT
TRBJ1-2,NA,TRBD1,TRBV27,CASSSLQGDYGYTF,TGTGCCAGCAGTTCCCTACAGGGGGACTATGGCTACACCTTC
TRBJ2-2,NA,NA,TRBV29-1,CSVAPGAGELFF,TGCAGCGTAGCCCCAGGGGCCGGGGAGCTGTTTTTT
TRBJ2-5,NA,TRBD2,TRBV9,CASTQGLAEETQYF,TGTGCCAGCACCCAAGGGCTAGCGGAAGAGACCCAGTACTTC
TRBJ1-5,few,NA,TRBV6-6,CASSYGQGSNQPQHF,TGTGCCAGCAGTTACGGGCAGGGGTCAAATCAGCCCCAGCATTTT
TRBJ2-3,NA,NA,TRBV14,CASSLRRGYNTDTQYF,TGTGCCAGCAGCCTCCGGAGGGGCTACAACACAGATACGCAGTATTTT
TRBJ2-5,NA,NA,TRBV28,CASSSAGTETQYF,TGTGCCAGCAGCTCCGCGGGGACGGAGACCCAGTACTTC
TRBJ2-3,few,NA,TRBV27,CASSLGWGTDTQYF,TGTGCCAGCAGTTTAGGGTGGGGGACAGATACGCAGTATTTT
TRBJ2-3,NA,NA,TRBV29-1,CSVVPQGDTQYF,TGCAGCGTTGTCCCTCAGGGGGATACGCAGTATTTT
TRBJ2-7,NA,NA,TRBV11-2,CASSLAPGSGYEQYF,TGTGCCAGCAGCTTAGCCCCCGGGTCAGGCTACGAGCAGTACTTC
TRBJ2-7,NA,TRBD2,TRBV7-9,CASSYPSGSSYEQYF,TGTGCCAGCAGCTATCCTAGCGGGAGCTCCTACGAGCAGTACTTC
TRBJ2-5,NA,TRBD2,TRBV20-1,CSAREGTSFSSSFTETQYF,TGCAGTGCTAGAGAGGGGACTAGTTTCTCAAGCTCCTTTACGGAGACCCAGTACTTC
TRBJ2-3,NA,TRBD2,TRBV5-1,CASSLGPSGGYTDTQYF,TGCGCCAGCAGCTTGGGACCTAGCGGGGGATACACAGATACGCAGTATTTT
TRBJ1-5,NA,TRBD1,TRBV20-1,CSARDRQGASSNQPQHF,TGCAGTGCTAGAGATCGCCAGGGGGCCAGTAGCAATCAGCCCCAGCATTTT